This record concerns one T cell receptor beta chain sequence. The ends were cut back, 7 bases at V and 0 bases at J, with 10 bases in the middle. The CDR3 is made up of 15 amino acids. Germline CDR1 reads MNHNY; CDR2 reads SVGAGI (reference sequence). This record comes from a study of beta chain features in type 1 diabetes. About the research overall: In age, gender and cell yields, patients were similar to healthy donors.

TCRB transcripts that were expressed got sequenced, as all of the isolated RNA had been reverse transcribed. For naive, central memory and regulatory T cell samples, reads averaged around 3.8 million. TCRdb's table, derived via immunoSEQ multiplex PCR, lists solely in-frame clones and lacks some. In the table there are 300,000 to 350,000 clones, roughly 8% of which are singletons. V gene TRBV6-6 combines with J gene TRBJ2-6; D is unclear. The receptor comes from a woman between 18 and 29 years old in good health. Sequenced material: central memory CD4+ T cells from blood. DNA of the CDR3: TGTGCCAGCAAGGGTCCTCACTCTGGGGCCAACGTCCTGACTTTC. This sequence encodes CASKGPHSGANVLTF.